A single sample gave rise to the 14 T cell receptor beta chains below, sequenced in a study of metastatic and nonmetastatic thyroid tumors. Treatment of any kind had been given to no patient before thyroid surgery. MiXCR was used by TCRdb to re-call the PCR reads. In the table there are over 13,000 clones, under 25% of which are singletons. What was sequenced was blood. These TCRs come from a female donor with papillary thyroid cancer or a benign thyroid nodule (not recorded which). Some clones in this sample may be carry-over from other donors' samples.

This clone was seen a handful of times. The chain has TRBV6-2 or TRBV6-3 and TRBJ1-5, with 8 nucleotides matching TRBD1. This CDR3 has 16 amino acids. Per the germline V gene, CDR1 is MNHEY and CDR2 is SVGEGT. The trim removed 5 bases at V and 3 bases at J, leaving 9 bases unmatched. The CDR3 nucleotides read TGTGCCAGCAGTAGGGGACAGGAGGGGACCAATCAGCCCCAGCATTTT. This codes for CASSRGQEGTNQPQHF.

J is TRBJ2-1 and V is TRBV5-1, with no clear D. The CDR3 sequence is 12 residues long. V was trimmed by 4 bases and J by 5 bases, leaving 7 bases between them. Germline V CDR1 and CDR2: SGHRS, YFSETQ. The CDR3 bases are TGCGCCAGCAGCCCTCCCCACAATGAGCAGTTCTTC. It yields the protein CASSPPHNEQFF.

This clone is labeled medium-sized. CDR3: CASSVYRGTDTQYF. DNA of the CDR3: TGTGCCAGCAGTGTATACAGGGGGACAGATACGCAGTATTTT. The gene calls are TRBV2 and TRBJ2-3; 8 bases agree with TRBD1. Losses at the gene ends were 4 bases for V and 3 bases for J; bases not matched to a gene: 3. This CDR3 has 14 amino acids. CDR1 is SNHLY, CDR2 FYNNEI, per germline.

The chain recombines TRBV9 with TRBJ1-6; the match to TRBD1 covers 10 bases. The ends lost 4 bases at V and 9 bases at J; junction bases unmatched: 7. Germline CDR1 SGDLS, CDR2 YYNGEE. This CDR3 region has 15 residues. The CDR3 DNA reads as TGTGCCAGCAGCCCACCGGGACAGGGGTCTTCACCCCTCCACTTT. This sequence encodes CASSPPGQGSSPLHF.

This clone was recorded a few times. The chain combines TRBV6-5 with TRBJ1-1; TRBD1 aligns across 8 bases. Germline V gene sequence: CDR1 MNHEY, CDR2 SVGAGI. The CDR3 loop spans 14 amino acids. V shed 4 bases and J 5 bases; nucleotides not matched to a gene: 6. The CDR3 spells CASSFSGGGTEAFF. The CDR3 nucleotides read TGTGCCAGCAGTTTTTCAGGGGGCGGGACTGAAGCTTTCTTT.

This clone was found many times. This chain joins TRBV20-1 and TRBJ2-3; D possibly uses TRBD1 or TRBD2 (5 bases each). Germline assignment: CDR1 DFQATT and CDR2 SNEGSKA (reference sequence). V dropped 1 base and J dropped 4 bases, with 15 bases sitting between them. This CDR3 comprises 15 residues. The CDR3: CSARVPGTDSDTQYF. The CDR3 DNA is TGCAGTGCTAGAGTCCCGGGGACGGATTCAGATACGCAGTATTTT.

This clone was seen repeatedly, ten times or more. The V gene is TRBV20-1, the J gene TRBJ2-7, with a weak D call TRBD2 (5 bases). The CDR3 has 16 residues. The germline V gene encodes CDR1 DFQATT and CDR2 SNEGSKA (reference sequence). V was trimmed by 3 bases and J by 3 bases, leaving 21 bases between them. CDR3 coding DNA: TGCAGTGCTAGGCTATACGGGGTCCAAGGGTACTACGAGCAGTACTTC. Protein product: CSARLYGVQGYYEQYF.

The CDR3 DNA reads as TGTGCCAGCTCACCACTGGCAGGGGGAGAGACCCAGTACTTC. It translates to CASSPLAGGETQYF. J is TRBJ2-5 and V is TRBV18; TRBD1 agrees at 7 bases. Germline values: CDR1 KGHSH, CDR2 LQKENI. V lost 1 base to trimming and J lost 4 bases; unmatched junction nucleotides: 3. The CDR3 length is 14 residues.

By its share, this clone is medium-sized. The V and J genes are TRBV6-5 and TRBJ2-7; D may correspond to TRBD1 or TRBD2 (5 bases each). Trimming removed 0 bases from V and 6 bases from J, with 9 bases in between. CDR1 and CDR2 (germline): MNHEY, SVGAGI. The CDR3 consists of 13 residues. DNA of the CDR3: TGTGCCAGCAGTTACTCAAGTGGGGGCGAGCAGTACTTC. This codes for CASSYSSGGEQYF.

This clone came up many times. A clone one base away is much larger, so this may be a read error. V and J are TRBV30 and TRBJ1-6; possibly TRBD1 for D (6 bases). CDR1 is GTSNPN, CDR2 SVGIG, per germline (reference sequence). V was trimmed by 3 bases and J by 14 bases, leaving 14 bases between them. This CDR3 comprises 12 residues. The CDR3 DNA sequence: TGTGCCTGGAGAGGACAGAGGGTCACCCTCCACTTT. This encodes CAWRGQRVTLHF.

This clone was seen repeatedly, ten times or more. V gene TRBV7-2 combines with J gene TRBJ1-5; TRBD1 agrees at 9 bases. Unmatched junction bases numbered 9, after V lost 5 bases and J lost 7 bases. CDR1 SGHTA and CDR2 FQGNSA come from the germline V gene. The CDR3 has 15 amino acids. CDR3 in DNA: TGTGCCAGCAGCGACACAGGGGGCGCTGGGCAGCCCCAGCATTTT. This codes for CASSDTGGAGQPQHF.

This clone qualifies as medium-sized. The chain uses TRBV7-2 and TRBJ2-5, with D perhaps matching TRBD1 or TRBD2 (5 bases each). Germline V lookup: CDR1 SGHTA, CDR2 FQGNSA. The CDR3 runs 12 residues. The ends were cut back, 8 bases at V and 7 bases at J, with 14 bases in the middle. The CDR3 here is CASGKQRGTQYF. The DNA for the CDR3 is TGTGCCAGCGGAAAACAGAGGGGGACCCAGTACTTC. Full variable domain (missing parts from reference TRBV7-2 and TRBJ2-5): GAGVSQSPSNKVTEKGKDVELRCDPISGHTALYWYRQSLGQGLEFLIYFQGNSAPDKSGLPSDRFSAERTGGSVSTLTIQRTQQEDSAVYLCASGKQRGTQYFGPGTRLLVL.

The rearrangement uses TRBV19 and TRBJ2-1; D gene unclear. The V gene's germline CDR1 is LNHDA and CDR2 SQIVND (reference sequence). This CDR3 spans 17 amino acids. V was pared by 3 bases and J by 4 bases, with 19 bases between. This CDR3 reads CASSIVLSVRSYNEQFF. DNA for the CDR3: TGTGCCAGTAGTATTGTTTTGAGTGTGAGGTCATACAATGAGCAGTTCTTC.

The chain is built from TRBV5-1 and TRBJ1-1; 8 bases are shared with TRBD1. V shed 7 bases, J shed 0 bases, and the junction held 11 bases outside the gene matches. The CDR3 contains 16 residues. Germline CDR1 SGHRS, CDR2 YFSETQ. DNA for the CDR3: TGCGCCAGCGGCATACAGGGGGGTGGCATGAACACTGAAGCTTTCTTT. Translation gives CASGIQGGGMNTEAFF.